This entry describes one TCR beta chain. The data were produced by immunoSEQ multiplex PCR, yet TCRdb's version contains in-frame clones alone and is incomplete. The table lists 150,000 to 200,000 clones, roughly four fifths of them singletons. The V gene's germline CDR1 is MRHNA and CDR2 SNTAGT. J was trimmed by 8 bases and V by 5 bases; bases with no gene match: 9. CDR3 length equals 14 residues. This sample is part of a study of blood T cell repertoires in COVID-19. About the study: The cDNA or gDNA used as material had been derived from T cells, B-cell-depleted T cells, or PBMCs.

Sequenced: peripheral blood. This receptor was identified in a man aged 60-69 years with active or convalescent COVID-19. The V gene is TRBV6-4, the J gene TRBJ1-2; 9 positions agree with TRBD1. The CDR3 sequence: CASSHSTGGDGYTF. In DNA form, the CDR3 reads TGTGCCAGCAGTCATTCGACAGGGGGAGACGGCTACACCTTC.